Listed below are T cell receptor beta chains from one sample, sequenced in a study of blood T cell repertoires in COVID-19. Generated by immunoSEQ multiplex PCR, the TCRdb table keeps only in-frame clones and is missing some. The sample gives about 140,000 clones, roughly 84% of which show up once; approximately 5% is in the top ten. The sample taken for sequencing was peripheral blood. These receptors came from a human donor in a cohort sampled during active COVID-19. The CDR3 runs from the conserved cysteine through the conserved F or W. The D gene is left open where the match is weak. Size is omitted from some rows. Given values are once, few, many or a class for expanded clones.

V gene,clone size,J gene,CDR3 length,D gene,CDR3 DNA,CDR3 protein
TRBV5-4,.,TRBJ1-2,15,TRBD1,TGTGCCAGCAGCCCGGACAGGGCCACAAACTATGGCTACACCTTC,CASSPDRATNYGYTF
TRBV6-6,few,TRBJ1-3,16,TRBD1,TGTGCCAGCAGTTACCCGACAGGGAGTGGGGTACACACCATATATTTT,CASSYPTGSGVHTIYF
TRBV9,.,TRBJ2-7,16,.,TGTGCCAGCAGCCCATACTTAGGGGCGAGCTCCTACGAGCAGTACTTC,CASSPYLGASSYEQYF
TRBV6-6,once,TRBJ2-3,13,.,TGTGCCAGCAGGGAGGGCGGGGCAGATACGCAGTATTTT,CASREGGADTQYF
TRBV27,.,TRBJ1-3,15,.,TGTGCCAGCAGTTTGTTCAGGGGAGCTGGAAACACCATATATTTT,CASSLFRGAGNTIYF
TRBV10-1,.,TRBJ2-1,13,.,TGCGCCAGCAGTGAGGGGGGCCCACTAGGGCAGTTCTTC,CASSEGGPLGQFF
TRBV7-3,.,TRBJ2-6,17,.,TGTGCCAGCAGCCCCCAGGGTTTTCTCTCTGGGGCCAACGTCCTGACTTTC,CASSPQGFLSGANVLTF
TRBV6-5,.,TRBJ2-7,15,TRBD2,TGTGCCAGCGTGGGGGGGTTTAGCGGCGCCTACGAGCAGTACTTC,CASVGGFSGAYEQYF
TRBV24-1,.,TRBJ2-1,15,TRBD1,TGTGCCACCAGTGGGGACAGGGGGGTTTTTAATGAGCAGTTCTTC,CATSGDRGVFNEQFF
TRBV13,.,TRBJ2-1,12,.,TGTGCCAGCAGCTTATCTAGGAATGAGCAGTTCTTC,CASSLSRNEQFF
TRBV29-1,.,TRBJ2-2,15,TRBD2,TGCAGCGTAGCGGGACTAGCGGAGAACACCGGGGAGCTGTTTTTT,CSVAGLAENTGELFF
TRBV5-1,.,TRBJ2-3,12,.,TGCGCCAGCAGCCGCGATAAAGATACGCAGTATTTT,CASSRDKDTQYF
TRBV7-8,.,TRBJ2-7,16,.,TGTGCCAGCAGCTCGGTAACTGGGCAGGGAACCTACGAGCAGTACTTC,CASSSVTGQGTYEQYF
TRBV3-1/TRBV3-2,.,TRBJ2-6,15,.,TGTGCCAGCAGCCAGGCGACATTAGGGGCCAACGTCCTGACTTTC,CASSQATLGANVLTF
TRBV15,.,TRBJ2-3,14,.,TGTGCCACCAGCAAAATTGGGGGCGCGGATACGCAGTATTTT,CATSKIGGADTQYF
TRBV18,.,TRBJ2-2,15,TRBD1,TGTGCCAGCTCACCAGGACAGGCGAACACCGGGGAGCTGTTTTTT,CASSPGQANTGELFF
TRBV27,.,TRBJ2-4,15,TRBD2,TGTGCCAGCAGTGGAATAGCGGGGAGCAAAAACATTCAGTACTTC,CASSGIAGSKNIQYF
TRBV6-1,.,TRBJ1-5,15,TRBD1,TGTGCCAGCAGTGAACCCGGGACAGGGTATCGTGGTTTGCATTTT,CASSEPGTGYRGLHF
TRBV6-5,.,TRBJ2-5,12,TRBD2,TGTGCCAGCATGCGGGAGAGGGAGACCCAGTACTTC,CASMRERETQYF
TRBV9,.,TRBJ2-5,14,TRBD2,TGTGCCAGCAGCGCCGGACTAGCCCAAGAGACCCAGTACTTC,CASSAGLAQETQYF
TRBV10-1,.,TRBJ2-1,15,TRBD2,TGCGCCAGCAGTGAGTCGGCTAGCGGGGGGAATGAGCAGTTCTTC,CASSESASGGNEQFF
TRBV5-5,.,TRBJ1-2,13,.,TGTGCCAGCAGGTTCCAGGGGTGGGATGGCTACACCTTC,CASRFQGWDGYTF